This T cell receptor beta chain derives from a study of T cell repertoires in cytomegalovirus infection. Study-wide results and caveats: What dominated the ex vivo response were HLA-C-restricted CMV-specific TCR beta clonotypes. The study identified carriers of CMV plus the relevant HLA from cumulative public TCR beta family frequency.

Trimming removed 3 bases from V and 5 bases from J, with 8 bases in between. This CDR3 region has 13 residues. Germline values: CDR1 SGHTA, CDR2 FQGNSA. TCRdb re-called the reads with MiXCR, one entry per CDR3 protein. The sample lists approximately 100,000 distinct CDR3 sequences; roughly two fifths were seen once. With respect to this clonotype: Its antigen is unidentified.

V usage is TRBV7-2 and J usage is TRBJ2-1; no reliable D call. The sequence was collected from a human donor in good health (CMV status not recorded). Some clones in this sample may be carry-over from other donors' samples. Material: CD8+ T cells from cultured PBMCs, obtained from culture after CMV antigen stimulation. The CDR3 sequence: CASSLGLNNEQFF. CDR3 DNA: TGTGCCAGCAGCTTGGGCTTAAACAATGAGCAGTTCTTC.